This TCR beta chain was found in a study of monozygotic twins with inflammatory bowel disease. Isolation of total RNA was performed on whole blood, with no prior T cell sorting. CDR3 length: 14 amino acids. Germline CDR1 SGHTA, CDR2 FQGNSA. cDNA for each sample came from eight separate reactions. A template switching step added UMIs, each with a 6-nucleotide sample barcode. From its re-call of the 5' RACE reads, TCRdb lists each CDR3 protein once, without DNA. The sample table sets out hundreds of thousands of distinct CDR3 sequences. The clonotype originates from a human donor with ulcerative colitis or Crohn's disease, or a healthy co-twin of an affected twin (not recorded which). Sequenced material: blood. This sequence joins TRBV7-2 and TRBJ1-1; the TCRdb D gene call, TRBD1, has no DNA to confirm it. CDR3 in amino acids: CASSYRGARTEAFF.